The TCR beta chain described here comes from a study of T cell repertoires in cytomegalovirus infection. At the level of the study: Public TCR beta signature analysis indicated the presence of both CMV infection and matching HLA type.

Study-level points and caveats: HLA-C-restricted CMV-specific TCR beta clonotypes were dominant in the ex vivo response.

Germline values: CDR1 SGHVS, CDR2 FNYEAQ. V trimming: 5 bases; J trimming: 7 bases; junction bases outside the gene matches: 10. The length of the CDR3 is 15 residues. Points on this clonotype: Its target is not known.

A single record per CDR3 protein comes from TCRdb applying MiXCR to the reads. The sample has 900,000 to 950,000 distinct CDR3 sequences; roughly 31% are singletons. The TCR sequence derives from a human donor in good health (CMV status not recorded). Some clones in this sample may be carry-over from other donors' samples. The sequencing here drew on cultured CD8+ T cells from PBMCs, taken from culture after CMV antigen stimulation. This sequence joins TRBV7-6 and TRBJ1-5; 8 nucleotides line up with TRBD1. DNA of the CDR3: TGTGCCAGCAGCCTCGGAGGGAGGGACAGGCAGCCCCAGCATTTT. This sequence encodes CASSLGGRDRQPQHF.